One TCR beta chain is described in this entry. What it binds is unknown. This record belongs to a study of T cell responses to AZD1222 COVID-19 vaccine. Study-wide results and limits: The peak T cell response came first, and repertoires were sampled only after it. A reported finding is that nearly half of spike-specific TCRs target unmutated variant regions. Among the donors, most were white British and more were female, and clonal diversity was possibly underestimated.

TCRdb keeps only in-frame clones here, not all; method: immunoSEQ multiplex PCR. The sample contains some 150,000 clones, less than 90% of which appear only once. V shed 1 base, J shed 8 bases, and the junction held 6 bases outside the gene matches. Germline V gene sequence: CDR1 SGDLS, CDR2 YYNGEE. The CDR3 has 14 amino acids. This specimen consisted of peripheral blood, obtained on day 0 of AZD1222 vaccination. The chain is built from TRBV9 and TRBJ1-1; 9 bases align to TRBD1. The receptor was isolated from an adult in good health. CDR3 residues: CASSVTTGTGEAFF. The CDR3, as DNA: TGTGCCAGCAGCGTAACAACCGGGACAGGGGAAGCTTTCTTT.